This entry lists 26 T cell receptor beta chains sequenced from one sample in a study of T-cell reconstitution after alpha-beta-depleted transplantation in children. TCRbeta library preparation incorporated unique molecular identifiers. Via MiXCR, TCRdb re-called the PCR reads, giving one row per CDR3 protein. This table has approximately 500,000 distinct CDR3 sequences, about 10% appearing once. Specimen: PBMCs, collected before TCRalphabeta/CD19-depleted stem cell transplant. The receptors come from a child under 10 years old with inherited bone marrow failure, due to receive a stem cell transplant.

This clonotype came up a few times. V is TRBV14 and J is TRBJ1-2; 8 bases are a match to TRBD1. The CDR3 spans 13 residues. Germline CDR1 and CDR2: SGHDN and FVKESK. Unmatched junction bases numbered 1, after V lost 3 bases and J lost 4 bases. DNA for the CDR3: TGTGCCAGCAGCCAGGGGACAGGCTATGGCTACACCTTC. It is translated as CASSQGTGYGYTF.

This chain uses TRBV20-1 with TRBJ2-3, with 9 bases matching TRBD2. This CDR3 is 16 amino acids long. The germline CDR1 and CDR2 sequences are DFQATT and SNEGSKA (reference sequence). The ends lost 3 bases at V and 6 bases at J; junction bases unmatched: 13. The CDR3 sequence: CSASLMAGGPEDTQYF. DNA for the CDR3: TGCAGTGCTAGTTTAATGGCGGGAGGGCCGGAGGATACGCAGTATTTT.

This chain links TRBV27 with TRBJ2-5; D may be TRBD2 (6 bases). Germline CDR1 reads MNHEY; CDR2 reads SMNVEV (reference sequence). Trimming shortened V by 2 bases and J by 5 bases, and 15 bases separated the two germline ends. CDR3 length: 15 residues. The CDR3 spells CASSLRGLGGETQYF. The CDR3 DNA reads as TGTGCCAGCAGTTTAAGGGGACTCGGTGGCGAGACCCAGTACTTC.

This clonotype was found many times. The chain has TRBV29-1 and TRBJ1-2, with D uncertain. The CDR3 is 12 amino acids. V lost 4 bases and J 0 bases, leaving 6 bases between the germline ends. The germline gives CDR1 SQVTM, CDR2 ANQGSEA. The CDR3 reads CSVAGANYGYTF. As DNA, the CDR3 is TGCAGCGTTGCAGGAGCTAACTATGGCTACACCTTC.

The chain is built from TRBV25-1 and TRBJ1-1; D is perhaps TRBD1 (6 bases). V was cut by 8 bases and J by 6 bases, with 16 bases left in between. This CDR3 comprises 13 residues. Per germline, CDR1 MGHDK and CDR2 SYGVNS. DNA for the CDR3: TGTGCCAGCGGTCAAGCGGGGGCCGCTGAAGCTTTCTTT. Protein sequence: CASGQAGAAEAFF.

This clonotype was counted only a few times. J is TRBJ2-1 and V is TRBV18; D is unclear. This CDR3 spans 14 amino acids. V dropped 2 bases and J dropped 8 bases, with 13 bases sitting between them. Germline-derived CDR1 and CDR2 are KGHSH and LQKENI. In DNA form, the CDR3 reads TGTGCCAGCTCACCAAATCAATGGCACGATGAGCAGTTCTTC. Translating it yields CASSPNQWHDEQFF.

This clonotype appeared many times. This chain joins TRBV18 and TRBJ2-1; D not resolved. Per germline, CDR1 KGHSH and CDR2 LQKENI. This CDR3 spans 13 amino acids. V was clipped by 2 bases and J by 9 bases, with 11 bases between them. The CDR3 coding sequence is TGTGCCAGCTCACCAGACCAACGGAGTGAGCAGTTCTTC. It specifies CASSPDQRSEQFF.

The rearrangement uses TRBV27 and TRBJ2-1, with a tentative D call TRBD2 (6 bases). The V gene lost 0 bases and the J gene lost 2 bases, with 14 bases spanning the gap. CDR1 is MNHEY, CDR2 SMNVEV, per germline (reference sequence). This CDR3 has 17 residues. The CDR3 region has the DNA TGTGCCAGCAGTTTATCGATAGGGGACTCGCCCTACAATGAGCAGTTCTTC. Amino acid sequence: CASSLSIGDSPYNEQFF.

The CDR3 here is CASSLFGRGFTEAFF. As DNA, the CDR3 is TGTGCCAGCAGCTTATTTGGCAGGGGATTCACTGAAGCTTTCTTT. This chain uses TRBV7-6 with TRBJ1-1; TRBD1 is a possible D gene (6 bases). V lost 2 bases and J 4 bases, leaving 14 bases between the germline ends. This CDR3 spans 15 amino acids. CDR1 SGHVS and CDR2 FNYEAQ come from the germline V gene.

This clonotype was seen repeatedly, ten times or more. V gene TRBV28 combines with J gene TRBJ2-3, with TRBD1 identical over 7 bases. This CDR3 is 16 amino acids long. J was trimmed by 2 bases and V by 7 bases; bases with no gene match: 12. The V gene's germline CDR1 is MDHEN and CDR2 SYDVKM. The CDR3 reads CASTIPGQITTDTQYF. As DNA, the CDR3 is TGTGCCAGCACCATTCCGGGACAGATAACCACAGATACGCAGTATTTT.

This clonotype has a handful of counts. This chain connects TRBV19 to TRBJ2-1, with 8 bases lining up with TRBD2. This CDR3 is built from 15 residues. Germline V gives CDR1 LNHDA, CDR2 SQIVND (reference sequence). V was pared by 4 bases and J by 9 bases, with 11 bases of the junction left unmatched. The chain's CDR3 is CASSKNLAGFSEQFF. The CDR3 DNA sequence: TGTGCCAGTAGTAAGAATCTAGCGGGTTTCAGTGAGCAGTTCTTC.

Notes on this clonotype: A read error may explain this, as a much larger clone is one base away. The chain employs TRBV13 and TRBJ2-1, with D hard to call. The CDR3 extends over 14 amino acids. Germline CDR1 reads PRHDT; CDR2 reads FYEKMQ (reference sequence). The CDR3 loop is CACSLETHHNEQFF. CDR3 nucleotide sequence: TGTGCCTGCAGCTTAGAGACTCACCACAATGAGCAGTTCTTC.

This clonotype has at least ten counts. The V call is TRBV20-1, the J call TRBJ2-3; the match to TRBD2 covers 7 bases. V lost 0 bases, J lost 0 bases, and 9 bases stayed unmatched. This CDR3 is 17 amino acids long. Germline CDR1 reads DFQATT; CDR2 reads SNEGSKA (reference sequence). For the CDR3, the DNA is TGCAGTGCTAGAGATCTAAGGGCTAGCGGAAGCACAGATACGCAGTATTTT. Translation: CSARDLRASGSTDTQYF.

This chain uses TRBV5-1 with TRBJ2-3; D is unclear. CDR1 and CDR2 (germline): SGHRS, YFSETQ. V gave up 2 bases and J gave up 4 bases, with 11 bases separating them. This CDR3 spans 14 amino acids. Written as DNA, the CDR3 is TGCGCCAGCAGCTTAATCACCCACTCAGATACGCAGTATTTT. Protein: CASSLITHSDTQYF.

This clonotype has ten or more counts. The rearrangement links TRBV25-1 to TRBJ2-2, with a tentative D call TRBD2 (5 bases). Germline assignment: CDR1 MGHDK and CDR2 SYGVNS. The V and J ends lost 2 bases and 3 bases respectively, with 16 bases between them. This CDR3 has 17 amino acids. This CDR3 reads CASSEARAGRDTGELFF. CDR3 in DNA: TGTGCCAGCAGTGAAGCTCGGGCGGGTCGAGACACCGGGGAGCTGTTTTTT.

V is TRBV4-2 and J is TRBJ2-5; D is possibly TRBD2 (5 bases). Per germline, CDR1 LGHNA and CDR2 YNFKEQ. The CDR3 consists of 14 residues. V gave up 0 bases and J gave up 5 bases, with 10 bases separating them. For the CDR3, the DNA is TGTGCCAGCAGCCAAGATCGGGGTCTGGAGACCCAGTACTTC. Its translation: CASSQDRGLETQYF.

This clonotype was seen repeatedly, ten times or more. The chain joins TRBV6-1 to TRBJ1-1; D is undetermined. The CDR3 contains 14 residues. The germline V and J ends were trimmed by 7 bases and 5 bases, with 17 bases remaining between them. CDR1 and CDR2 (germline): MNHNS, SASEGT. In DNA form, the CDR3 reads TGTGCCAGCAACTCCAAGGGATCCGGGACTGAAGCTTTCTTT. Protein: CASNSKGSGTEAFF.

This clonotype was found a few times. The rearrangement links TRBV15 to TRBJ2-7; D remains ambiguous. The CDR3 is 15 amino acids. Germline V gives CDR1 LNHNV, CDR2 YYDKDF (reference sequence). The V end was cut by 2 bases, the J end by 0 bases, with 11 bases between. CDR3 loop: CATSRTQTDSYEQYF. The CDR3 region has the DNA TGTGCCACCAGCAGAACCCAGACGGACTCCTACGAGCAGTACTTC.

In its sample, this clonotype was seen many times. The J gene is TRBJ2-7, the V gene TRBV7-2; tentative D call: TRBD2 (5 bases). The CDR3 has 15 residues. V lost 1 base and J 3 bases, leaving 13 bases between the germline ends. Per germline, CDR1 SGHTA and CDR2 FQGNSA. The CDR3, as DNA: TGTGCCAGCAGCTTAGTCGGAGCGGAGCACTACGAGCAGTACTTC. The encoded protein is CASSLVGAEHYEQYF.

At least ten counts were recorded for this clonotype. The chain employs TRBV12-3 or TRBV12-4 and TRBJ1-1; TRBD1 is a possible D gene (6 bases). This CDR3 spans 14 amino acids. V was shortened by 6 bases and J by 5 bases, with 16 bases between the two germline ends. CDR3 residues: CASSPGPQGTEAFF. The CDR3 DNA is TGTGCCAGCAGCCCAGGGCCTCAGGGGACTGAAGCTTTCTTT.

This clonotype was seen at least ten times. The genes are TRBV29-1 and TRBJ2-1; 9 bases align to TRBD1. V gave up 4 bases and J gave up 4 bases; unmatched junction bases: 2. This CDR3 spans 13 amino acids. CDR1 and CDR2 from the germline V gene are SQVTM and ANQGSEA. The CDR3 DNA reads as TGCAGCGTTGGGGACAGGGTTTACAATGAGCAGTTCTTC. This gives the protein CSVGDRVYNEQFF.

This clonotype was recorded a few times. This chain joins TRBV5-4 and TRBJ2-1; weak D call: TRBD2 (5 bases). This CDR3 contains 14 residues. The V and J ends lost 0 bases and 6 bases respectively, with 10 bases between them. Looked up from germline, CDR1 is SGHNT and CDR2 is YYREEE (reference sequence). The CDR3, as DNA: TGTGCCAGCAGCTTGGGGCGTCTAGCCAATGAGCAGTTCTTC. Its protein is CASSLGRLANEQFF.

This clonotype was detected many times. CDR3 in amino acids: CAWTPPGAGYSETQYF. DNA for the CDR3: TGTGCCTGGACCCCTCCCGGGGCAGGGTATTCGGAGACCCAGTACTTC. The chain joins TRBV30 to TRBJ2-5; D could derive from TRBD1 or TRBD2 (5 bases each). The CDR3 has 16 residues. Germline CDR1 reads GTSNPN; CDR2 reads SVGIG (reference sequence). Deletions cut 4 bases from V and 5 bases from J, with 23 bases between.

The sample holds many counts of this clonotype. The V call is TRBV15, the J call TRBJ2-7, with D possibly being TRBD1 (5 bases). V was shortened by 3 bases and J by 1 base, with 13 bases between the two germline ends. The CDR3 consists of 15 residues. Germline loops: CDR1 LNHNV, CDR2 YYDKDF (reference sequence). CDR3 in amino acids: CATSRLGAGSYEQYF. CDR3 nucleotide sequence: TGTGCCACCAGCAGGTTAGGGGCAGGTTCCTACGAGCAGTACTTC.

The chain uses TRBV29-1 and TRBJ2-1, with D uncertain. The CDR3 is 13 residues long. Deletions cut 3 bases from V and 0 bases from J, with 6 bases between. Germline CDR1 is SQVTM and CDR2 is ANQGSEA. CDR3 DNA sequence: TGCAGCGTTGATGGTGTCTCCTACAATGAGCAGTTCTTC. It yields the protein CSVDGVSYNEQFF.

This rearrangement joins TRBV11-3 to TRBJ2-5, with TRBD2 matching 7 bases. Per the germline V gene, CDR1 is SGHNT and CDR2 is YENEEA. CDR3 length: 22 residues. The junction had 27 bases not matched to a gene; V was cut back by 1 base and J by 4 bases. The DNA of the CDR3 is TGTGCCAGCAGCTTAGTCGGACGAGGGCTAGCGCGTTACCTAGGGAGGGGAGAGACCCAGTACTTC. This encodes CASSLVGRGLARYLGRGETQYF.